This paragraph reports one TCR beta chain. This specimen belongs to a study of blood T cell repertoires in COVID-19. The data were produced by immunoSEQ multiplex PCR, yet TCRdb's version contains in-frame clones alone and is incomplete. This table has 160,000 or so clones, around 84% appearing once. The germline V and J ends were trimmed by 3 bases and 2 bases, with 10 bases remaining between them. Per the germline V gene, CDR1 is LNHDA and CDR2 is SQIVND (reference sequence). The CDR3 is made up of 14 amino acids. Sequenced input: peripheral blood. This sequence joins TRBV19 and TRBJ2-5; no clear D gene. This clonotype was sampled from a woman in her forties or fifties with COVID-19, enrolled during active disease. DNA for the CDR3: TGTGCCAGTAGTATGCGTCCGCTACAAGAGACCCAGTACTTC. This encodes CASSMRPLQETQYF.